This T cell receptor beta chain came from a study of shared clonotypes between healthy human individuals. Selected positively for CCR7 and CD45RO-negative, naive CD8 cells excluded terminally differentiated effector memory CD45RA+ cells. Among the donors, all were Caucasian adults who lived in Nashville, Tennessee. Using immunoSEQ multiplex PCR, the repertoire was profiled, and TCRdb retains in-frame clones only, with some absent. The data show about 2 million clones, roughly 94% seen once. As to this clone: Other DNA sequences in the same sample also yield this CDR3.

The germline V gene encodes CDR1 MNHEY and CDR2 SMNVEV (reference sequence). Between the trimmed V and J ends, which lost 6 bases and 1 base, there was a span of 10 bases. The CDR3 consists of 13 residues. The chain employs TRBV27 and TRBJ2-7, with D maybe TRBD2 (6 bases). This clonotype was obtained from a man aged 18 to 35 in good health. Source material: naive CD8+ T cells sorted from blood. The CDR3 region has the DNA TGTGCCAGCAGCCCCGGGACTTCCTACGAGCAGTACTTC. Residues: CASSPGTSYEQYF.